Below, 11 T cell receptor beta chains from the same sample are listed, as sequenced in a study of molecular identifiers for immune sequencing clone quantification. TCRdb redid the calling of the PCR reads with MiXCR, one entry per CDR3 protein. The table records under 600,000 distinct CDR3 sequences, roughly 25% of them present only once. The sequenced sample was naive CD8+ T cells from blood, with Jurkat cell RNA spiked in. The subset here: FACS-sorted CD8+CD4-CCR7+CD45RA+ naive T cells. The receptors come from a human donor in good health. Some libraries in this study had Jurkat cell RNA spiked in.

In its sample, this clonotype was seen many times. V and J are TRBV30 and TRBJ2-3; D not certain. The CDR3 consists of 14 residues. Germline V CDR1 and CDR2: GTSNPN, SVGIG (reference sequence). The ends were cut back, 2 bases at V and 0 bases at J, with 9 bases in the middle. The CDR3: CAWSLTASTDTQYF. The CDR3 DNA sequence: TGTGCCTGGAGTCTCACCGCTAGCACAGATACGCAGTATTTT.

This clonotype has more than one count but fewer than ten. This chain joins TRBV7-8 and TRBJ1-5; possibly TRBD1 for D (5 bases). V was shortened by 5 bases and J by 5 bases, with 13 bases between the two germline ends. The CDR3 covers 14 residues. The germline V gene has CDR1 SGHVS and CDR2 FQNEAQ. The CDR3 is CASSLRGTYQPQHF. DNA of the CDR3: TGTGCCAGCAGCCTACGGGGGACCTATCAGCCCCAGCATTTT.

In regard to this clonotype: This sequence may be a read error, since a much larger clone differs from it by one base. This chain joins TRBV7-9 and TRBJ2-5; weak D call: TRBD2 (6 bases). V was clipped by 3 bases and J by 0 bases, with 11 bases between them. This CDR3 has 15 amino acids. Germline-derived CDR1 and CDR2 are SEHNR and FQNEAQ (reference sequence). The CDR3, as DNA: TGTGCCAGCAGCTTTCTGGAGGGAGACCAAGAGACCCAGTACTTC. Translation: CASSFLEGDQETQYF.

The sample holds a few counts of this clonotype. The V gene is TRBV5-6, the J gene TRBJ2-7, with a tentative D call TRBD1 (5 bases). The CDR3 contains 12 residues. Germline V lookup: CDR1 SGHDT, CDR2 YYEEEE. Trimming took off 0 bases at V and 9 bases at J, with 10 bases between the two ends. CDR3 bases: TGTGCCAGCAGCTTGGCAGGGCGCGTGCAGTACTTC. Protein sequence: CASSLAGRVQYF.

V usage is TRBV7-8 and J usage is TRBJ2-7; 14 nucleotides align to TRBD2. CDR1 is SGHVS and CDR2 is FQNEAQ in the germline V gene. This CDR3 is 19 amino acids long. J lost 0 bases, V lost 4 bases, and 11 bases had no gene match. CDR3 DNA: TGTGCCAGCAGCTCCCCGTCCGGGACTAGCGGGGGCCGCTCCTACGAGCAGTACTTC. It translates to CASSSPSGTSGGRSYEQYF.

The chain is built from TRBV4-1 and TRBJ1-2, with 7 bases matching TRBD1. The ends lost 0 bases at V and 3 bases at J; junction bases unmatched: 1. Germline V gene sequence: CDR1 MGHRA, CDR2 YSYEKL. The CDR3 spans 14 residues. The chain's CDR3 is CASSQDTGDYGYTF. CDR3 coding DNA: TGCGCCAGCAGCCAAGACACAGGGGACTATGGCTACACCTTC.

J is TRBJ2-5 and V is TRBV9, with 7 bases aligning to TRBD1. CDR3 length equals 19 residues. Looked up from germline, CDR1 is SGDLS and CDR2 is YYNGEE. V dropped 3 bases and J dropped 3; count of bases not matched to a gene: 20. CDR3 bases: TGTGCCAGCAGCGCCGAGGCGACAAACGGACAGGTGCTTGAAGAGACCCAGTACTTC. Its translation is CASSAEATNGQVLEETQYF.

Turning to this clonotype: This clone may be a read error of a much larger clone one base away. The chain joins TRBV4-3 to TRBJ2-7; 7 nucleotides align to TRBD1. CDR1 and CDR2 (germline): LGHNA, YSLEER. The CDR3 is 14 amino acids. Unmatched junction bases numbered 4, after V lost 3 bases and J lost 2 bases. The chain's CDR3 is CASSQGTATYEQYF. The CDR3 DNA reads as TGCGCCAGCAGCCAGGGGACAGCTACCTACGAGCAGTACTTC.

The rearrangement uses TRBV5-4 and TRBJ2-3; 7 bases fit TRBD2. After removal of 4 bases from V and 4 bases from J, the junction contained 9 bases not matched to a gene. Germline CDR1 SGHNT, CDR2 YYREEE (reference sequence). The CDR3 has 15 amino acids. CDR3 amino acids: CASSLLTSVPDTQYF. The CDR3, as DNA: TGTGCCAGCAGCCTACTAACTAGCGTACCAGATACGCAGTATTTT.

V is TRBV7-6 and J is TRBJ2-1; D remains ambiguous. Trimming took 5 bases from V and 10 from J, leaving 9 bases between them. The CDR3 is 11 amino acids. In germline, CDR1 is SGHVS, CDR2 FNYEAQ. For the CDR3, the DNA is TGTGCCAGCAGCGATTCAGTAGAGCAGTTCTTC. Residues: CASSDSVEQFF.

This clonotype was detected only a few times. This rearrangement joins TRBV6-5 to TRBJ2-7; TRBD2 is a possible D gene (5 bases). The CDR3 has 13 residues. V was cut by 4 bases and J by 0 bases, with 7 bases left in between. From germline, CDR1 is MNHEY and CDR2 SVGAGI. CDR3 in amino acids: CASSWAGSYEQYF. Here the CDR3 DNA reads TGTGCCAGCAGTTGGGCGGGCTCCTACGAGCAGTACTTC.